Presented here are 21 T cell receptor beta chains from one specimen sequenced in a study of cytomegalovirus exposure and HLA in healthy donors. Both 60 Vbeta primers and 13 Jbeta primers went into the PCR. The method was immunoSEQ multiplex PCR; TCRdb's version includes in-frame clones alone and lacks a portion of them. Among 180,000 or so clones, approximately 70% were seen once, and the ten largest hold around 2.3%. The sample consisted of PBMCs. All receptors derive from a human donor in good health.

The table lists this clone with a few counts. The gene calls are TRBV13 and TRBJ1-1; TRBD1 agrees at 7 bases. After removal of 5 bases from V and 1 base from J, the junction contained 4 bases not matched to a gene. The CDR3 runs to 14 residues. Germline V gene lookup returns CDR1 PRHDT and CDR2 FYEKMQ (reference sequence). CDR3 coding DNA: TGTGCCAGCAGCATTCGACAGGGGAACACTGAAGCTTTCTTT. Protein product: CASSIRQGNTEAFF.

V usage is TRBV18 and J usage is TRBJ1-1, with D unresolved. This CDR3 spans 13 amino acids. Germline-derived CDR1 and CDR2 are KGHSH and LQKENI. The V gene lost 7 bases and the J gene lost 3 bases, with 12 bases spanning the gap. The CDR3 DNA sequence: TGTGCCAGCTGCCCCCGAGAGGACACTGAAGCTTTCTTT. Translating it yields CASCPREDTEAFF.

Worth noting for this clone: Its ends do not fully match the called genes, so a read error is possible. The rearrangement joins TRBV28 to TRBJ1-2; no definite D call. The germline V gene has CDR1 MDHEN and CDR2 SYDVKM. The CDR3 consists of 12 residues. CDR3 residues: CASSLSHYGYTF. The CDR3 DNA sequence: TGTGCCAGCAGTTTAAGTCACTACGGCTACACCTTC.

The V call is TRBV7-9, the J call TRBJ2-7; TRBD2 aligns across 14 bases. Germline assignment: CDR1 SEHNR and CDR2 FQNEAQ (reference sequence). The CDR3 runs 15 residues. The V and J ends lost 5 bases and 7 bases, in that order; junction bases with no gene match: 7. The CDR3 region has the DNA TGTGCCAGCAGCCCCGTAGGGACTAGCGGGGGTGAGCAGTACTTC. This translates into CASSPVGTSGGEQYF.

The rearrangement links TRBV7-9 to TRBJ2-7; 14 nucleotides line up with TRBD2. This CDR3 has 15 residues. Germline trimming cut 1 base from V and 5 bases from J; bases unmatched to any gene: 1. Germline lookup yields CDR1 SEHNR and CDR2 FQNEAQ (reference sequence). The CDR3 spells CASSLGTSGGNEQYF. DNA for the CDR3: TGTGCCAGCAGCTTAGGGACTAGCGGGGGGAACGAGCAGTACTTC. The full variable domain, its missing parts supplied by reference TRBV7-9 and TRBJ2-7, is DTGVSQNPRHKITKRGQNVTFRCDPISEHNRLYWYRQTLGQGPEFLTYFQNEAQLEKSRLLSDRFSAERPKGSFSTLEIQRTEQGDSAMYLCASSLGTSGGNEQYFGPGTRLTVT.

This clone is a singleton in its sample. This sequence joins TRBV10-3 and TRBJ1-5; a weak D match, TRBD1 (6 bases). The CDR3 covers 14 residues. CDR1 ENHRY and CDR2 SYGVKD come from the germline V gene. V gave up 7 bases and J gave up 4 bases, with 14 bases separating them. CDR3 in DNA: TGTGCCATCAAAGGGACACAAGAAAATCAGCCCCAGCATTTT. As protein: CAIKGTQENQPQHF.

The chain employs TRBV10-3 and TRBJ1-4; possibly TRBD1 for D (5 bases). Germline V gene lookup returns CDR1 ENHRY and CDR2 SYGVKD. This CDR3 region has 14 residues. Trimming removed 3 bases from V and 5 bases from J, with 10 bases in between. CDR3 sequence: CAISDRALNEKLFF. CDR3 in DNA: TGTGCCATCAGTGACAGGGCTCTCAATGAAAAACTGTTTTTT.

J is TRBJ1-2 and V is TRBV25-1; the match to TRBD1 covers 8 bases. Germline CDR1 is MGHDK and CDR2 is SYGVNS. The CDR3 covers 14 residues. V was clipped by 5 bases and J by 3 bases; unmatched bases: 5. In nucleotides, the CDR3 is TGTGCCAGCAGTTTCCGGACAGGGTACTATGGCTACACCTTC. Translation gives CASSFRTGYYGYTF.

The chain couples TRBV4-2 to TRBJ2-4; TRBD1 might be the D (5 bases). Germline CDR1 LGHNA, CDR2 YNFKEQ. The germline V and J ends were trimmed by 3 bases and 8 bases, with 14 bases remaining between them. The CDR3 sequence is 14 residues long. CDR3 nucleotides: TGTGCCAGCAGCCACCTAGGATTAGGGGACATTCAGTACTTC. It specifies CASSHLGLGDIQYF.

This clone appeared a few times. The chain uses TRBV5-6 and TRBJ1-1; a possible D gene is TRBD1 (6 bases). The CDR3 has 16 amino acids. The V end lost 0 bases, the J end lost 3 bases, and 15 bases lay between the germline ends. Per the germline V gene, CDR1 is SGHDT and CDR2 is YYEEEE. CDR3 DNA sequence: TGTGCCAGCAGCTTGGTGGTAGGGGGTGGGGACACTGAAGCTTTCTTT. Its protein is CASSLVVGGGDTEAFF.

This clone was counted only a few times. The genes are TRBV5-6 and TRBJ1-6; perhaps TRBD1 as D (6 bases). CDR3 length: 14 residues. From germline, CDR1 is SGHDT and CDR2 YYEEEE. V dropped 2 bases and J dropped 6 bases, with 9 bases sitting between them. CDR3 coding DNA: TGTGCCAGCAGCTTCACAGGGTTTAATTCACCCCTCCACTTT. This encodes CASSFTGFNSPLHF.

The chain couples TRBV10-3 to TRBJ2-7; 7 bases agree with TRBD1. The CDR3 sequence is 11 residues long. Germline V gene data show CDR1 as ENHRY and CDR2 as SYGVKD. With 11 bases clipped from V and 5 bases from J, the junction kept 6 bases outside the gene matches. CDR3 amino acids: CAATGRDEQYF. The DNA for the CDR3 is TGTGCCGCGACAGGGAGAGACGAGCAGTACTTC.

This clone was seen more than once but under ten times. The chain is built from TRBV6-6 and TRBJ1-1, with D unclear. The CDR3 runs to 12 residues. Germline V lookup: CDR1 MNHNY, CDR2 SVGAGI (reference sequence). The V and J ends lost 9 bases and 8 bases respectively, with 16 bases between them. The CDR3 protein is CASLHGVKEAFF. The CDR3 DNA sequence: TGTGCCAGTCTCCACGGGGTCAAGGAAGCTTTCTTT.

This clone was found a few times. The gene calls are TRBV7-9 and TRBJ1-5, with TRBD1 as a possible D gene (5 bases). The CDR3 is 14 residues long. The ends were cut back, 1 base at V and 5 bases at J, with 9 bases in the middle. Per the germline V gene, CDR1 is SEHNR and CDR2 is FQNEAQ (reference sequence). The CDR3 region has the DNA TGTGCCAGCAGCTTAGGGGGACTGGATCAGCCCCAGCATTTT. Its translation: CASSLGGLDQPQHF.

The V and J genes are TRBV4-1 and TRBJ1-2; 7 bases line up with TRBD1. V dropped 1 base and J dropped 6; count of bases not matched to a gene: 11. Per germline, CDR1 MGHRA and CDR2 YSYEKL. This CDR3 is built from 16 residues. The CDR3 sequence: CASSQVRTGLRHGYTF. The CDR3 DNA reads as TGCGCCAGCAGCCAAGTCCGGACAGGACTCCGTCATGGCTACACCTTC.

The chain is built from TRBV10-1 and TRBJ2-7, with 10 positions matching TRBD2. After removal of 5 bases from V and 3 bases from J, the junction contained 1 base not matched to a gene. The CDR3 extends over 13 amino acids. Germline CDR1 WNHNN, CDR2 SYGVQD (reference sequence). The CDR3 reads CASSRTSGYEQYF. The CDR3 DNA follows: TGCGCCAGCAGTAGGACTAGCGGCTACGAGCAGTACTTC.

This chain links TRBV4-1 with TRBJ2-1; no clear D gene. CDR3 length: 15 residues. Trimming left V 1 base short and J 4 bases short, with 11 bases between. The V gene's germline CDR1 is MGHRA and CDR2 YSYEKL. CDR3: CASSQGGGSYNEQFF. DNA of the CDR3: TGCGCCAGCAGCCAAGGAGGCGGATCGTACAATGAGCAGTTCTTC.

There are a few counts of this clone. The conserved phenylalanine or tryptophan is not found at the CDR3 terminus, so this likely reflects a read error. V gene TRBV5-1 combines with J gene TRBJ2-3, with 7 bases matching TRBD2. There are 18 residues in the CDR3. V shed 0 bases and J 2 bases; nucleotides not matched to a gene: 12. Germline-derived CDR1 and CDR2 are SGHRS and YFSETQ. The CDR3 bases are TGCGCCAGCAGCTTGGTTGGGGCTAGCGGCGGTTTCACAGATACGCAGTATGTT. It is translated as CASSLVGASGGFTDTQYV.

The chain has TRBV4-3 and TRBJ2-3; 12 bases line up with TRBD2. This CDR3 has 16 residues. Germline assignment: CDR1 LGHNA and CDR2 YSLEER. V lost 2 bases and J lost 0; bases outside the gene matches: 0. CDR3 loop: CASSQLAGGSTDTQYF. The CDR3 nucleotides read TGCGCCAGCAGCCAACTAGCGGGGGGGAGCACAGATACGCAGTATTTT.

This CDR3 reads CASSYSSGRVTEAFF. CDR3 coding DNA: TGTGCCAGCAGTTACTCAAGCGGCCGGGTCACTGAAGCTTTCTTT. The rearrangement links TRBV6-6 to TRBJ1-1, with D hard to call. Germline-derived CDR1 and CDR2 are MNHNY and SVGAGI (reference sequence). This CDR3 is built from 15 residues. V lost 0 bases and J 4 bases, leaving 12 bases between the germline ends.

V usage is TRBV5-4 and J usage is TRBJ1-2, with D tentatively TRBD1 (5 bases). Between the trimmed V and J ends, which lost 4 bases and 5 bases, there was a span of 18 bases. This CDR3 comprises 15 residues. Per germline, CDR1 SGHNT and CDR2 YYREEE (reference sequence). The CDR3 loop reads CASSVQEGWGYGYTF. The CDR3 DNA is TGTGCCAGCAGCGTACAGGAGGGGTGGGGATATGGCTACACCTTC.